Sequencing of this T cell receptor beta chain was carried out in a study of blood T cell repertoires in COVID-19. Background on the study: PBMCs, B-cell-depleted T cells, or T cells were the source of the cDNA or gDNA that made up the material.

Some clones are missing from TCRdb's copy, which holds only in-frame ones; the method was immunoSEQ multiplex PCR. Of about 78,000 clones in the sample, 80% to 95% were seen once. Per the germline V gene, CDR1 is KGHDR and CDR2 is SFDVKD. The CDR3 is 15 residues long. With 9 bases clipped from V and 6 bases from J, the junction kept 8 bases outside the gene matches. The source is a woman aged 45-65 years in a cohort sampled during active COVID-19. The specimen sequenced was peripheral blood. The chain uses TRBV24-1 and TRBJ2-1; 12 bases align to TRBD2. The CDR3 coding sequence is TGTGCCACCCCGCCTGCTAGCGGGAGGGCCAATGAGCAGTTCTTC. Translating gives CATPPASGRANEQFF.